Shown below are 2 T cell receptor beta chains from a single sample sequenced in a study of T-cell reconstitution after alpha-beta-depleted transplantation in children. The library targeted TCRbeta and was prepared with unique molecular identifiers. TCRdb itself ran the PCR reads through MiXCR, one entry per CDR3 protein. The repertoire holds around 580,000 distinct CDR3 sequences, with 25% to 30% as singletons. The sequences come from PBMCs, collected before TCRalphabeta/CD19-depleted stem cell transplant. Source of these receptors: a boy under three years old with Wiskott-Aldrich syndrome, due to receive a stem cell transplant.

This clonotype turned up a few times. The V call is TRBV15, the J call TRBJ1-2; possible D gene TRBD1, 6 bases. Trimming took 0 bases from V and 8 from J, leaving 16 bases between them. The germline gives CDR1 LNHNV, CDR2 YYDKDF (reference sequence). The CDR3 sequence is 15 residues long. The CDR3 spells CATSRDDRRIQGYTF. The CDR3, as DNA: TGTGCCACCAGCAGAGATGACAGGAGGATTCAGGGCTACACCTTC.

A few counts support this clonotype. This chain links TRBV11-2 with TRBJ2-6; D remains ambiguous. Per the germline V gene, CDR1 is SGHAT and CDR2 is FQNNGV. This CDR3 comprises 18 residues. The germline V and J ends were trimmed by 1 base and 2 bases, with 15 bases remaining between them. CDR3 DNA: TGTGCCAGCAGCTTAGGGTACGTGCAGAGCGCTGGGGCCAACGTCCTGACTTTC. Amino acids: CASSLGYVQSAGANVLTF.